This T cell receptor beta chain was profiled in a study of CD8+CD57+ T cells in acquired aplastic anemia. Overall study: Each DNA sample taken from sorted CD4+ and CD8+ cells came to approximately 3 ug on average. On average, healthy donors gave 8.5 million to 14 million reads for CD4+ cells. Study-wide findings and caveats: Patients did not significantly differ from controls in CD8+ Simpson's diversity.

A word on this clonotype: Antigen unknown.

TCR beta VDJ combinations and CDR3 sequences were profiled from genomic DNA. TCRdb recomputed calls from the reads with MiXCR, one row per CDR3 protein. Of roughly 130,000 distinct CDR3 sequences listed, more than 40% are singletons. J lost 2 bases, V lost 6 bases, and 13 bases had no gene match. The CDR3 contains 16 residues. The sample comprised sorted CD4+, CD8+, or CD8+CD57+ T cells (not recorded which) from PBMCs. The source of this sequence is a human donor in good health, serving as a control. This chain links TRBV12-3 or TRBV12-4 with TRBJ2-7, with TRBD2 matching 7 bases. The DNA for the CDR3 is TGTGCCAGCAGCAAGCCTAGCGGCCCTATCACCTACGAGCAGTACTTC. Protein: CASSKPSGPITYEQYF.